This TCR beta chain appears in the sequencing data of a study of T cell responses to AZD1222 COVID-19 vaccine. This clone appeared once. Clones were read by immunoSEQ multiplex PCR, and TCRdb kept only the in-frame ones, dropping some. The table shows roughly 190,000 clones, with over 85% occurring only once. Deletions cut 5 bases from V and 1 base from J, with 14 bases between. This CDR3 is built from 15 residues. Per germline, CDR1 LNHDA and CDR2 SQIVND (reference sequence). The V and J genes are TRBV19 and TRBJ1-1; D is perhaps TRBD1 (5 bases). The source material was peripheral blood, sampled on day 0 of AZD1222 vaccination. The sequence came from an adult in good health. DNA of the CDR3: TGTGCCAGTAGTTCCGCCGGAGGGGCGAACACTGAAGCTTTCTTT. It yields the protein CASSSAGGANTEAFF. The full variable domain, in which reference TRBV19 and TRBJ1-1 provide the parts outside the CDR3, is DGGITQSPKYLFRKEGQNVTLSCEQNLNHDAMYWYRQDPGQGLRLIYYSQIVNDFQKGDIAEGYSVSREKKESFPLTVTSAQKNPTAFYLCASSSAGGANTEAFFGQGTRLTVV.